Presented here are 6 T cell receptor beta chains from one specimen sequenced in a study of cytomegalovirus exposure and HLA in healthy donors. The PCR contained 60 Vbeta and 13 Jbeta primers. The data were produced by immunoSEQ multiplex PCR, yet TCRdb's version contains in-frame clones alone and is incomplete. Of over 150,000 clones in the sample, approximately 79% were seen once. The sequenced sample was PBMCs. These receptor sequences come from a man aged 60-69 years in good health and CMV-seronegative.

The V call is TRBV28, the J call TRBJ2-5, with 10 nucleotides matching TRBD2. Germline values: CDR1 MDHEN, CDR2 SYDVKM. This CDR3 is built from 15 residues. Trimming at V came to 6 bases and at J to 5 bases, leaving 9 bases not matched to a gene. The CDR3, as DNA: TGTGCCAGCAGCCCTGGACTAGCGGATGGGGAGACCCAGTACTTC. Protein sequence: CASSPGLADGETQYF.

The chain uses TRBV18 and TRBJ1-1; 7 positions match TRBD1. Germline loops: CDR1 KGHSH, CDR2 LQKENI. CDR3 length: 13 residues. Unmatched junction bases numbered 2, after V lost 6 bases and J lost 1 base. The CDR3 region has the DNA TGTGCCAGCTCCCAGGGGGGGAACACTGAAGCTTTCTTT. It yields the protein CASSQGGNTEAFF.

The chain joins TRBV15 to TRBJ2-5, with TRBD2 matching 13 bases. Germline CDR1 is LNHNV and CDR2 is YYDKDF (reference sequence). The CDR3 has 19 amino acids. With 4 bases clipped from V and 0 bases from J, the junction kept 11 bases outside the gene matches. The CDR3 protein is CATSTLPGLAGSDQETQYF. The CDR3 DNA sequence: TGTGCCACCAGCACCTTACCGGGACTAGCGGGATCAGACCAAGAGACCCAGTACTTC.

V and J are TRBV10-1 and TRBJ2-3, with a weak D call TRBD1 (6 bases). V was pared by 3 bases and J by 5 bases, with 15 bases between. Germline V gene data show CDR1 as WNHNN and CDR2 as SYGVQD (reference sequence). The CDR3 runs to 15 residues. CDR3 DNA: TGCGCCAGCAGTGATGGTCAGGGGCAGGGAGATACGCAGTATTTT. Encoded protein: CASSDGQGQGDTQYF.

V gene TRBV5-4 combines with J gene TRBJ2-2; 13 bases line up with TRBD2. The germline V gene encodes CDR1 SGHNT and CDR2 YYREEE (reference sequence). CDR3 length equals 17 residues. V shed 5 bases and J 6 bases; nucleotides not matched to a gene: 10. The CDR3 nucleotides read TGTGCCAGCAGGACGGGACTAGCGGGGCCCAGAGCCGGGGAGCTGTTTTTT. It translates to CASRTGLAGPRAGELFF.

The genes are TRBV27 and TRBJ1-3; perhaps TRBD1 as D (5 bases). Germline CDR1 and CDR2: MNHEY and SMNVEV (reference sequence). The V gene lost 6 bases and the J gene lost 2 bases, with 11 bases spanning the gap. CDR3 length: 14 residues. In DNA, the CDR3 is TGTGCCAGCAGGACCCAGGGTGCTGGAAACACCATATATTTT. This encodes CASRTQGAGNTIYF.